This T cell receptor beta chain is from a study of blood T cells in healthy people across ages. Study-wide points: Long-lived donors carried more naive CD4+ cells and greater diversity than aged donors. Age showed a roughly linear inverse relationship with TCR beta diversity per million T cells.

V lost 2 bases and J 5 bases, leaving 16 bases between the germline ends. CDR3 size: 16 residues. Germline V gene data show CDR1 as SGHTA and CDR2 as FQGNSA. Then a second PCR, running roughly 7 to 11 cycles, was carried out with a sample-barcoded 5' primer and a J-beta primer mix. One entry per CDR3 protein results from TCRdb running MiXCR on the 5' RACE reads. The sample contains hundreds of thousands of distinct CDR3 sequences, approximately 52% of which appear only once. About this clonotype itself: Its antigen is still unknown.

PBMCs, at least 7 million per sample, were isolated. Sequenced: blood. The J gene is TRBJ1-3, the V gene TRBV7-2, with TRBD1 as a possible D gene (6 bases). The receptor was isolated from a woman older than 75 in good health. The CDR3 DNA is TGTGCCAGCAGCTTAAACGTGGGGGCGGTCAGAAACACCATATATTTT. Its protein is CASSLNVGAVRNTIYF.